The T cell receptor (beta chain) described here comes from a study of cytomegalovirus exposure and HLA in healthy donors. In the study overall: For the approximately 410 genotyped donors, roughly 80% fell within the Caucasian-associated ancestry cluster.

PCR primers comprised 60 Vbeta and 13 Jbeta primers. Repertoires were generated with immunoSEQ multiplex PCR, while TCRdb's copy carries only in-frame clones and drops some. The table records around 160,000 clones, about 77% of them present only once. In regard to this clone: What it binds is unknown.

Trimming took 0 bases from V and 2 from J, leaving 8 bases between them. CDR3 size: 14 residues. Germline V gives CDR1 PRHDT, CDR2 FYEKMQ (reference sequence). Findings of the study overall: In vitro checks showed that three CMV-associated chains really do target CMV antigens.

This rearrangement joins TRBV13 to TRBJ2-7, with a tentative D call TRBD1 (6 bases). Material: PBMCs. The origin of this receptor is a woman between 40 and 55 years old in good health and CMV-seropositive. The CDR3 bases are TGTGCCAGCAGCTTAGGGGGGACAACCTACGAGCAGTACTTC. Its translation is CASSLGGTTYEQYF.